This record looks at one TCR beta chain sequence and its context. Method: immunoSEQ multiplex PCR; TCRdb's copy keeps in-frame clones and lacks some. The data hold around 65,000 clones, with approximately 93% observed a single time. Germline V gene data show CDR1 as WNHNN and CDR2 as SYGVQD (reference sequence). The CDR3 totals 12 residues. Trimming removed 3 bases at V and 3 bases at J, with 6 bases between. This sample was included in a study of OX40 agonist ivuxolimab in advanced cancers. Study-wide background: Three patients responded partially, comprising one with hepatocellular carcinoma and two with cutaneous melanoma.

The clonotype originates from an adult with an advanced solid tumor such as melanoma, head and neck, liver or kidney cancer. The sequences come from CD4+ or CD8+ T cells sorted from blood, collected in a trial of the OX40 agonist ivuxolimab. The V gene is TRBV10-1, the J gene TRBJ2-7; D gene uncertain. In DNA, the CDR3 is TGCGCCAGCAGTGACCCCAACTACGAGCAGTACTTC. This translates into CASSDPNYEQYF.